Described below is a single T cell receptor beta chain sequence and its context. Sequencing used immunoSEQ multiplex PCR; TCRdb keeps in-frame clones, though not all of them. Of about 440,000 clones in the sample, 70% to 90% were seen once. These data originate in a study of blood T cell repertoires in COVID-19. Across the whole study: Samples came from the United States, Italy and Spain, spanning acute and convalescent COVID-19. PBMCs, B-cell-depleted T cells, or T cells were the source of the cDNA or gDNA that made up the material.

V dropped 4 bases and J dropped 7; count of bases not matched to a gene: 4. Germline assignment: CDR1 ENHRY and CDR2 SYGVKD. The CDR3 runs 14 residues. The sequence was collected from a woman aged 18-30 years with acute COVID-19. The chain recombines TRBV10-3 with TRBJ2-1; 10 bases agree with TRBD1. The sequencing sample was made of PBMCs or T cells enriched from blood (not recorded which). This CDR3 reads CAISGTGGENEQFF. The CDR3 bases are TGTGCCATCAGTGGGACAGGGGGGGAAAATGAGCAGTTCTTC.